This T cell receptor (beta chain) stems from a study of blood T cell repertoires in COVID-19. Overall study context: Spain, Italy and the United States supplied samples that represented acute and convalescent COVID-19. The analysed material was cDNA or gDNA that came from T cells, B-cell-depleted T cells, or PBMCs.

This clone was observed a few times. Trimming took 5 bases from V and 0 from J, leaving 13 bases between them. Germline lookup yields CDR1 SEHNR and CDR2 FQNEAQ (reference sequence). This CDR3 contains 15 residues. Original processing notes: Nucleated cell number was recorded as an estimate derived from reference gene primer amplification. Sequencing was performed with immunoSEQ multiplex PCR; in TCRdb, only in-frame clones are kept and a portion is missing. V and J calls and clone size are given by that table; D and trimming were obtained from the DNA. The sample has around 130,000 clones; over 75% are singletons.

Sample: peripheral blood. This TCR came from a man in his sixties or seventies with active or convalescent COVID-19. The rearrangement uses TRBV7-9 and TRBJ2-5, with D tentatively TRBD2 (5 bases). In nucleotides, the CDR3 is TGTGCCAGCAGCGCCCAGACTAAATACCAAGAGACCCAGTACTTC. This gives the protein CASSAQTKYQETQYF. Filled out from reference TRBV7-9 and TRBJ2-5, the complete variable domain reads DTGVSQNPRHKITKRGQNVTFRCDPISEHNRLYWYRQTLGQGPEFLTYFQNEAQLEKSRLLSDRFSAERPKGSFSTLEIQRTEQGDSAMYLCASSAQTKYQETQYFGPGTRLLVL.